This section outlines one T cell receptor beta chain sequence together with its context. This clone was seen a few times. Its specific antigen is unknown. Qualities for individual bases were not recorded, and no much larger clone is one base off. None of the patients had been given any treatment before thyroid surgery. Using T-cell receptor beta sequencing, the study looked back at clinical samples from patients collected from the early 2010s to the late 2010s. The data were obtained in a study of metastatic and nonmetastatic thyroid tumors (dated by TCRdb to the early 2020s). With regard to the full study: Repertoires were compared across peripheral blood and tumor or nodule tissue samples from malignant and benign thyroid patients.

General findings and caveats noted by the study authors: In both blood and tumor samples, malignant tumors were reported to have significantly higher TCR beta diversity than benign nodules.

Library preparation used PCR. Sequencing relied on an Illumina HiSeq 4000. High-throughput sequencing was used to profile the TCR beta-chain CDR3 region of each patient. In the authors' own workflow: A classifier to discriminate distant-metastatic papillary thyroid cancer patients was built from CDR3 differences across clinicopathological groups. The Shannon index was used to measure repertoire diversity, and the Morisita-Horn index was used to measure how similar tumor and blood repertoires were. TCRdb reran the public reads through fastp at Q25 and MiXCR, keeping productive beta chains. The V and J calls and clone size are TCRdb's, not the authors'. This sample is represented by around 45,000 clones; 3% to 3.5% of them were singletons. The top ten clones comprise roughly 9.1% of the sample. The cysteine opens and the phenylalanine closes a CDR3 of 15 amino acids. Of all the DNA, just the CDR3 is kept, 45 bases in frame from base 1. Clipping removes 0 bases from V and 3 bases from J, with 5 as the unmatched junction base count. The germline V gene encodes CDR1 DFQATT and CDR2 SNEGSKA (reference sequence).

This clonotype was obtained from a female donor with papillary thyroid cancer or a benign thyroid nodule (not recorded which). Some clones in this sample may be carry-over from other donors' samples. Material for sequencing was blood. The receptor chain draws on TRBV20-1 and TRBJ2-1; TRBD2 fits 7 bases in the junction. This receptor carries the CDR3 CSARDRTRGYNEQFF. Read as DNA, the sequence is TGCAGTGCTAGAGACAGGACTAGGGGCTACAATGAGCAGTTCTTC.